The source of this T cell receptor (beta chain) is a study of blood T cell repertoires in COVID-19. Study-wide background: Samples taken during acute and convalescent COVID-19 were collected in the United States, Italy and Spain. Sources were T cells, B-cell-depleted T cells, or PBMCs; the material itself was cDNA or gDNA.

This clone was counted many times. V trimming: 2 bases; J trimming: 1 base; junction bases outside the gene matches: 14. Germline lookup yields CDR1 MNHEY and CDR2 SMNVEV (reference sequence). The CDR3 is made up of 19 amino acids. As handled by the study authors: Amplification of reference gene primers provided the estimated nucleated cell counts. Using immunoSEQ multiplex PCR, the repertoire was profiled, and TCRdb retains in-frame clones only, with some absent. V and J calls and clone size are given by that table; D and trimming were obtained from the DNA. The data show tens of thousands of clones, roughly 85% seen once.

The gene calls are TRBV27 and TRBJ2-3; 8 nucleotides match TRBD2. The TCR was taken from a human donor in a cohort sampled during active COVID-19. Sequences were obtained from peripheral blood. The CDR3 nucleotides read TGTGCCAGCAGTTTACTCCCTGGGGGAGCGGGAGTACGCACAGATACGCAGTATTTT. Its protein product is CASSLLPGGAGVRTDTQYF.